These 8 T cell receptor beta chains were all obtained from the same sample, sequenced in a study of OX40 agonist ivuxolimab in advanced cancers. This table comes from immunoSEQ multiplex PCR, and its TCRdb copy is limited to in-frame clones, with some not included. The repertoire holds 70,000 to 95,000 clones, with roughly 84% as singletons. Sequenced here: CD4+ or CD8+ T cells sorted from blood, sampled in a trial of the OX40 agonist ivuxolimab. The origin of the receptors is an adult with an advanced solid tumor such as melanoma, head and neck, liver or kidney cancer.

This chain links TRBV13 with TRBJ2-3; D may match TRBD1 or TRBD2 (5 bases each). Trimming left V 0 bases short and J 10 bases short, with 8 bases between. Germline V gives CDR1 PRHDT, CDR2 FYEKMQ (reference sequence). The CDR3 is made up of 12 amino acids. The CDR3 region is CASSLGGGAQYF. The DNA of the CDR3 is TGTGCCAGCAGCTTAGGTGGGGGAGCGCAGTATTTT.

The chain recombines TRBV7-2 with TRBJ1-4; D not certain. The germline V gene encodes CDR1 SGHTA and CDR2 FQGNSA. This CDR3 comprises 15 residues. The V and J ends lost 1 base and 8 bases respectively, with 14 bases between them. As DNA, the CDR3 is TGTGCCAGCAGCTTAGTGGGTAGGGTTGACGAAAAACTGTTTTTT. Amino acid sequence: CASSLVGRVDEKLFF.

The rearrangement links TRBV7-2 to TRBJ1-3; D not resolved. The CDR3 consists of 15 residues. Trimming took 1 base from V and 0 from J, leaving 7 bases between them. Germline values: CDR1 SGHTA, CDR2 FQGNSA. The CDR3 region has the DNA TGTGCCAGCAGCTTAGGGGTCCTCTCTGGAAACACCATATATTTT. Translated: CASSLGVLSGNTIYF. The full variable domain, its missing parts supplied by reference TRBV7-2 and TRBJ1-3, is GAGVSQSPSNKVTEKGKDVELRCDPISGHTALYWYRQSLGQGLEFLIYFQGNSAPDKSGLPSDRFSAERTGGSVSTLTIQRTQQEDSAVYLCASSLGVLSGNTIYFGEGSWLTVV.

This chain uses TRBV5-1 with TRBJ2-5; D may correspond to TRBD1 or TRBD2 (5 bases each). CDR3 length: 15 residues. V was trimmed by 4 bases and J by 5 bases, leaving 18 bases between them. The germline gives CDR1 SGHRS, CDR2 YFSETQ. This chain's CDR3 is CASSPLRGPAETQYF. CDR3 nucleotide sequence: TGCGCCAGCAGCCCACTGAGGGGCCCCGCGGAGACCCAGTACTTC.

This clone appeared a few times. The chain employs TRBV7-9 and TRBJ1-2, with D possibly matching TRBD1 (5 bases). This CDR3 region has 14 residues. V was shortened by 1 base and J by 6 bases, with 12 bases between the two germline ends. The germline V gene encodes CDR1 SEHNR and CDR2 FQNEAQ (reference sequence). The CDR3 sequence is CASSLDQGWDGYTF. The CDR3 DNA is TGTGCCAGCAGCTTAGATCAGGGTTGGGATGGCTACACCTTC.

The V call is TRBV10-3, the J call TRBJ2-6; 8 nucleotides match TRBD1. Per germline, CDR1 ENHRY and CDR2 SYGVKD. This CDR3 is 16 amino acids long. V shed 8 bases and J 2 bases; nucleotides not matched to a gene: 8. CDR3 protein: CAIYPGGGAGANVLTF. In nucleotides, the CDR3 is TGTGCCATCTATCCAGGGGGCGGGGCTGGGGCCAACGTCCTGACTTTC.

The chain is built from TRBV7-7 and TRBJ2-5; either TRBD1 or TRBD2 may fit D (6 bases each). The CDR3 extends over 16 amino acids. CDR1 and CDR2 from the germline V gene are SSHAT and FNYEAQ (reference sequence). V was cut by 1 base and J by 2 bases, with 14 bases left in between. In DNA form, the CDR3 reads TGTGCCAGCAGCTTAGGTACGGCGGGGACACAAGAGACCCAGTACTTC. This codes for CASSLGTAGTQETQYF.

V is TRBV28 and J is TRBJ1-3; unclear D gene. This CDR3 is built from 10 residues. V gave up 6 bases and J gave up 6 bases, with 3 bases separating them. Germline CDR1 MDHEN, CDR2 SYDVKM. DNA of the CDR3: TGTGCCAGCAGGGCAAACACCATATATTTT. Protein: CASRANTIYF.